The 22 T cell receptor beta chains below were found in one sample sequenced in a study of OX40 agonist ivuxolimab in advanced cancers. Assay used: immunoSEQ multiplex PCR; TCRdb lists only in-frame clones, some missing. Among tens of thousands of clones listed, roughly nine tenths were seen once. Source: CD4+ or CD8+ T cells sorted from blood, taken in a trial of the OX40 agonist ivuxolimab. Receptors were obtained from an adult with an advanced solid tumor such as melanoma, head and neck, liver or kidney cancer.

To note about this clone: One end of the junction does not line up with germline, which may come from a read error. V usage is TRBV11-3 and J usage is TRBJ2-6, with D uncertain. CDR1 is SGHNT, CDR2 YENEEA, per germline. The CDR3 is 14 residues long. CDR3 amino acids: CASNLGSGANVLTF. In DNA form, the CDR3 reads TGTGCCAGCAACTTAGGCTCTGGGGCCAACGTCCTGACTTTC.

This clone showed up just once. The V call is TRBV6-5, the J call TRBJ1-3; D possibly corresponds to TRBD1 (5 bases). V lost 7 bases and J lost 4, with 17 bases in between. The CDR3 sequence is 15 residues long. Germline V gene data show CDR1 as MNHEY and CDR2 as SVGAGI. In nucleotides, the CDR3 is TGTGCCAGCACCCTCCAGGCGACAGTGGGAAACACCATATATTTT. It encodes CASTLQATVGNTIYF.

The chain uses TRBV10-3 and TRBJ2-2; 7 bases agree with TRBD1. The germline CDR1 and CDR2 sequences are ENHRY and SYGVKD. The junction had 8 bases not matched to a gene; V was cut back by 8 bases and J by 5 bases. This CDR3 comprises 14 residues. The CDR3 loop is CAIGVLQGTGELFF. In DNA, the CDR3 is TGTGCCATCGGAGTATTACAGGGGACCGGGGAGCTGTTTTTT.

Only one count was recorded for this clone. The gene calls are TRBV11-2 and TRBJ1-1; weak D call: TRBD1 (5 bases). This CDR3 is built from 16 residues. The ends were cut back, 2 bases at V and 2 bases at J, with 15 bases in the middle. The germline V gene has CDR1 SGHAT and CDR2 FQNNGV. The CDR3 sequence is CASSLLSGGFNTEAFF. The CDR3, as DNA: TGTGCCAGCAGCTTACTCTCCGGGGGGTTTAACACTGAAGCTTTCTTT. Combining the CDR3 with reference TRBV11-2 and TRBJ1-1 gives the whole variable domain EAGVAQSPRYKIIEKRQSVAFWCNPISGHATLYWYQQILGQGPKLLIQFQNNGVVDDSQLPKDRFSAERLKGVDSTLKIQPAKLEDSAVYLCASSLLSGGFNTEAFFGQGTRLTVV.

The CDR3 loop reads CASSAQQGAGHSPLHF. CDR3 nucleotides: TGTGCCAGCAGCGCCCAACAGGGGGCAGGACATTCACCCCTCCACTTT. The chain carries TRBV7-2 and TRBJ1-6; the match to TRBD1 covers 9 bases. Germline lookup yields CDR1 SGHTA and CDR2 FQGNSA. This CDR3 is built from 16 residues. V was clipped by 5 bases and J by 8 bases; unmatched bases: 10.

This clone was seen a single time. This chain links TRBV5-1 with TRBJ2-7, with TRBD1 identical over 8 bases. The CDR3 runs 14 residues. Trimming took 0 bases from V and 6 from J; bases not matched to a gene: 5. Germline V lookup: CDR1 SGHRS, CDR2 YFSETQ. The DNA for the CDR3 is TGCGCCAGCAGCTTGGCGACAGGGGATTCCGAGCAGTACTTC. It encodes CASSLATGDSEQYF.

Here the CDR3 DNA reads TGTGCCAGCAGTCCAGGGGCTACTAGCACAGATACGCAGTATTTT. This translates into CASSPGATSTDTQYF. The chain is built from TRBV28 and TRBJ2-3; D might be TRBD1 (6 bases). The germline V gene encodes CDR1 MDHEN and CDR2 SYDVKM. The CDR3 totals 15 residues. Deletions cut 5 bases from V and 0 bases from J, with 12 bases between.

The rearrangement links TRBV18 to TRBJ1-1; a weak D match, TRBD1 (6 bases). The germline gives CDR1 KGHSH, CDR2 LQKENI. This CDR3 is 13 amino acids long. With 6 bases removed from V and 5 bases from J, the gap between germline ends came to 13 bases. The CDR3 DNA sequence: TGTGCCAGCTCCCAGGGGCGGGATACTGAAGCTTTCTTT. Protein: CASSQGRDTEAFF.

The gene calls are TRBV11-3 and TRBJ2-2; D is undetermined. Trimming took off 6 bases at V and 0 bases at J, with 14 bases between the two ends. The germline CDR1 and CDR2 sequences are SGHNT and YENEEA. The CDR3 sequence is 16 residues long. The CDR3 spells CASSTTRPSNTGELFF. The CDR3 DNA reads as TGTGCCAGCAGTACGACAAGACCGTCGAACACCGGGGAGCTGTTTTTT.

The chain couples TRBV5-1 to TRBJ1-1; D remains ambiguous. The CDR3 is made up of 14 amino acids. With 0 bases removed from V and 8 bases from J, the gap between germline ends came to 14 bases. Germline CDR1 SGHRS, CDR2 YFSETQ. Here the CDR3 DNA reads TGCGCCAGCAGCTTGGAATGGGCGCTCGGCGAAGCTTTCTTT. Its translation is CASSLEWALGEAFF.

The V gene is TRBV14, the J gene TRBJ2-5; D is ambiguous. V lost 1 base, J lost 7 bases, and 10 bases lay in between. CDR1 is SGHDN, CDR2 FVKESK, per germline. The CDR3 is 13 residues long. The DNA for the CDR3 is TGTGCCAGCAGCCAAGGGCTAGTTAGGACCCAGTACTTC. Translating gives CASSQGLVRTQYF.

The rearrangement joins TRBV27 to TRBJ1-6; TRBD1 agrees at 9 bases. Per the germline V gene, CDR1 is MNHEY and CDR2 is SMNVEV (reference sequence). Losses at the gene ends were 5 bases for V and 5 bases for J; bases not matched to a gene: 4. The CDR3 sequence is 15 residues long. The CDR3 DNA reads TGTGCCAGCAGTAACCGGGACAGGGATAATTCACCCCTCCACTTT. Translation gives CASSNRDRDNSPLHF.

This chain uses TRBV23-1 with TRBJ1-5, with D possibly being TRBD1 (5 bases). TRBV23-1 is classed as an ORF, of uncertain function. CDR3 size: 15 residues. Trimming pared 6 bases from V and 6 bases from J, leaving 18 bases between. For the CDR3, the DNA is TGCGCCAGCAGCCTGCCCAGGGACGGGATTCAGCCCCAGCATTTT. Amino acids: CASSLPRDGIQPQHF.

This chain joins TRBV2 and TRBJ1-4, with 9 bases identical to TRBD1. The germline CDR1 and CDR2 sequences are SNHLY and FYNNEI. The CDR3 is 14 amino acids. Trimming removed 4 bases from V and 3 bases from J; junction bases left unmatched: 0. Written as DNA, the CDR3 is TGTGCCAGCAGTGGGACAGGGGCTAATGAAAAACTGTTTTTT. It specifies CASSGTGANEKLFF.

The V and J genes are TRBV6-5 and TRBJ1-4; D ambiguous. Germline CDR1 is MNHEY and CDR2 is SVGAGI. V lost 2 bases to trimming and J lost 8 bases, with 12 bases between them. This CDR3 has 14 amino acids. CDR3 nucleotide sequence: TGTGCCAGCAGTTACGGCGGTCGTTCAGAAAAACTGTTTTTT. This gives the protein CASSYGGRSEKLFF.

V usage is TRBV6-6 and J usage is TRBJ2-2, with 7 bases lining up with TRBD2. Trimming removed 6 bases from V and 2 bases from J; junction bases left unmatched: 6. This CDR3 is built from 15 residues. Per the germline V gene, CDR1 is MNHNY and CDR2 is SVGAGI (reference sequence). The CDR3 nucleotides read TGTGCCAGCAGAACCACGGGACTAAACACCGGGGAGCTGTTTTTT. Its protein product is CASRTTGLNTGELFF.

This clone occurred once. This chain links TRBV6-5 with TRBJ1-1, with D unclear. Per germline, CDR1 MNHEY and CDR2 SVGAGI. The CDR3 runs to 15 residues. The germline V and J ends were trimmed by 0 bases and 2 bases, with 10 bases remaining between them. The CDR3 loop reads CASSYSWEGNTEAFF. Here the CDR3 DNA reads TGTGCCAGCAGTTACTCGTGGGAGGGAAACACTGAAGCTTTCTTT.

This chain links TRBV28 with TRBJ2-7; TRBD1 matches at 7 bases. Germline loops: CDR1 MDHEN, CDR2 SYDVKM. This CDR3 comprises 13 residues. Losses at the gene ends were 3 bases for V and 3 bases for J; bases not matched to a gene: 2. The CDR3 sequence is CASSLTGFYEQYF. The CDR3, as DNA: TGTGCCAGCAGTTTGACAGGGTTCTACGAGCAGTACTTC.

This clone was counted once. The rearrangement links TRBV21-1 to TRBJ2-7; TRBD1 is the table's D call and was not checked against the DNA. TRBV21-1 is deemed a pseudogene. This CDR3 contains 14 residues. The CDR3 bases are TGTGCCACCATTCTACAGGGAAGCTCCTACGAGCAGTACTTC. This sequence encodes CATILQGSSYEQYF.

V usage is TRBV5-4 and J usage is TRBJ2-7; D remains ambiguous. The CDR3 has 14 amino acids. Germline V gene lookup returns CDR1 SGHNT and CDR2 YYREEE (reference sequence). The V end was cut by 4 bases, the J end by 2 bases, with 13 bases between. In DNA, the CDR3 is TGTGCCAGCAGCCAAAGCGTTCCAGCCTACGAGCAGTACTTC. Encoded protein: CASSQSVPAYEQYF.

The table lists this clone with a count of one. This chain uses TRBV19 with TRBJ2-7, with D unresolved. Per germline, CDR1 LNHDA and CDR2 SQIVND (reference sequence). The CDR3 is 12 amino acids. V lost 7 bases, J lost 5 bases, and 12 bases lay in between. The CDR3 DNA reads TGTGCCAGTACGCCAAAGAGGCACGAGCAGTACTTC. The encoded protein is CASTPKRHEQYF.

This clone was picked up one time. The rearrangement uses TRBV10-2 and TRBJ1-5; D call uncertain. Per germline, CDR1 WSHSY and CDR2 SAAADI. The CDR3 has 13 residues. The V end was cut by 3 bases, the J end by 4 bases, with 7 bases between. CDR3 DNA sequence: TGCGCCAGCAGTGAACTGGGTAATCAGCCCCAGCATTTT. This codes for CASSELGNQPQHF.